Presented here are 5 T cell receptor beta chains from one specimen sequenced in a study of cytomegalovirus exposure and HLA in healthy donors. The table came from immunoSEQ multiplex PCR; TCRdb's copy has only in-frame clones and leaves some out. Counted here are some 170,000 clones, 87% occurring once; the ten biggest clones make up roughly 1.5%. The specimen was PBMCs. The receptors derive from a woman in her twenties or thirties in good health and CMV-seronegative.

The V and J genes are TRBV6-6 and TRBJ2-1; D might be TRBD1 (6 bases). This CDR3 is built from 16 residues. Trimming removed 6 bases from V and 4 bases from J, with 19 bases in between. CDR1 and CDR2 (germline): MNHNY, SVGAGI (reference sequence). The CDR3 DNA is TGTGCCAGCAGGGGAATCCCGGGACAAATTTACAATGAGCAGTTCTTC. Its translation: CASRGIPGQIYNEQFF.

The gene calls are TRBV30 and TRBJ1-6, with D uncertain. Trimming pared 1 base from V and 9 bases from J, leaving 10 bases between. The V gene's germline CDR1 is GTSNPN and CDR2 SVGIG (reference sequence). This CDR3 is built from 13 residues. The CDR3 nucleotides read TGTGCCTGGAGTGGTCGGGAGCTTTCACCCCTCCACTTT. This translates into CAWSGRELSPLHF.

The chain links TRBV20-1 to TRBJ2-7; 8 bases match TRBD1. There are 11 residues in the CDR3. V trimming: 0 bases; J trimming: 9 bases; junction bases outside the gene matches: 1. The germline V gene encodes CDR1 DFQATT and CDR2 SNEGSKA (reference sequence). CDR3 sequence reads: CSAREDRGQYF. The CDR3 region has the DNA TGCAGTGCTAGAGAAGACAGGGGGCAGTACTTC.

This clone was counted a few times. This chain links TRBV2 with TRBJ2-1; 7 nucleotides match TRBD1. Germline CDR1 and CDR2: SNHLY and FYNNEI. There are 16 residues in the CDR3. The V segment lost 5 bases and the J segment 6 bases; nucleotides outside the gene matches: 13. The CDR3 DNA reads as TGTGCCAGCAGTACCGTCCAGGTCGCAGGGGGCAATGAGCAGTTCTTC. This sequence encodes CASSTVQVAGGNEQFF.

This chain joins TRBV5-1 and TRBJ2-7, with TRBD1 identical over 8 bases. With V trimmed by 4 bases and J by 5 bases, 5 bases remained unmatched. Per the germline V gene, CDR1 is SGHRS and CDR2 is YFSETQ. This CDR3 is 13 amino acids long. For the CDR3, the DNA is TGCGCCAGCAGCCCGTGGACAGGGAACGAGCAGTACTTC. It is translated as CASSPWTGNEQYF.